This T cell receptor beta chain was captured in a study of blood T cells in healthy people across ages. General study findings and limits: Comparison with aged donors showed that long-lived donors had more naive CD4+ cells and higher diversity.

The second PCR ran roughly 6 to 11 cycles with a sample-barcoded 5' primer and J-beta primers. TCRdb independently ran MiXCR on the 5' RACE reads; one entry per CDR3 protein. The sample records under 2 million distinct CDR3 sequences, about 35% being singletons. CDR3 size: 16 residues. V dropped 5 bases and J dropped 0; count of bases not matched to a gene: 8. Germline CDR1 reads SGHAT; CDR2 reads FQNNGV. Healthy Caucasian individuals from Russia aged about 6 to 100 served as donors. Donors each provided about 10 milliliters of peripheral blood. About this clonotype itself: Antigen specificity is unknown.

The receptor was isolated from a woman aged 25 to 39 in good health. The chain links TRBV11-2 to TRBJ2-7, with TRBD2 identical over 9 bases. Sequencing was performed on blood. CDR3 bases: TGTGCCAGCAGCCGACGAGCGGGAGGCATCTCCTACGAGCAGTACTTC. Encoded protein: CASSRRAGGISYEQYF.